One and the same sample provided the 3 T cell receptor beta chains below, sequenced in a study of blood T cell repertoires in COVID-19. TCRdb's table, derived via immunoSEQ multiplex PCR, lists solely in-frame clones and lacks some. The data show tens of thousands of clones, 86% seen once. Sequencing used peripheral blood. These receptors were obtained from a human donor in a cohort sampled during active COVID-19.

This sequence joins TRBV4-2 and TRBJ2-3; unclear D gene. Per the germline V gene, CDR1 is LGHNA and CDR2 is YNFKEQ. V was clipped by 0 bases and J by 2 bases, with 3 bases between them. This CDR3 has 13 residues. This CDR3 is CASSQEYTDTQYF. The CDR3 nucleotides read TGTGCCAGCAGCCAAGAGTACACAGATACGCAGTATTTT.

The DNA of the CDR3 is TGTGCCAGCTCACCACAGAGGACAGGGACCTACGAGCAGTACTTC. Encoded protein: CASSPQRTGTYEQYF. The chain links TRBV18 to TRBJ2-7; 8 bases agree with TRBD1. CDR3 size: 15 residues. J was trimmed by 2 bases and V by 1 base; bases with no gene match: 4. CDR1 and CDR2 (germline): KGHSH, LQKENI.

The V and J genes are TRBV11-3 and TRBJ2-7, with D uncertain. The CDR3 is made up of 13 amino acids. CDR1 and CDR2 (germline): SGHNT, YENEEA. V shed 4 bases and J shed 9 bases, with 16 bases lying between them. The CDR3 sequence: CASSSTPTTGQYF. The DNA for the CDR3 is TGTGCCAGCAGCTCAACCCCTACCACCGGGCAGTACTTC.